One and the same sample provided the 13 T cell receptor beta chains below, sequenced in a study of T-cell memory formation after mild COVID-19 (dated by TCRdb to the early 2020s). Receptors were amplified or captured by 5' RACE. Sequenced using an Illumina NovaSeq 6000. TCRdb handled the public reads itself, with Q25 trimming in fastp and clone calling in MiXCR, and kept productive beta chains. Rows are combined by CDR3 protein, so each entry shows the most common genes and DNA. The sample table shows fewer than 700,000 distinct CDR3 sequences, and more than 15% are seen once. 12% of the sample rests with the top ten. The sample consisted of PBMCs or a T cell subset sorted from them (not recorded which). These receptors were obtained from an adult woman who had mild COVID-19 (a few samples of this study predate the infection). The sample titles of this study are shuffled in the database, so cell type and time point are left out; the donor was told from shared clones.

This clonotype has only a few counts. The V gene is TRBV12-3 or TRBV12-4, the J gene TRBJ2-5, with D unclear. V shed 3 bases and J shed 5 bases, with 16 bases lying between them. The CDR3 sequence is 15 residues long. The DNA for the CDR3 is TGTGCCAGCAGTTTTAGGGCAATATTCGGGGAGACCCAGTACTTC. Its translation: CASSFRAIFGETQYF.

This clonotype occurred a few times. This rearrangement joins TRBV7-9 to TRBJ2-1; TRBD1 or TRBD2 may be the D gene (6 bases each). In germline, CDR1 is SEHNR, CDR2 FQNEAQ (reference sequence). The CDR3 covers 15 residues. V was shortened by 5 bases and J by 2 bases, with 13 bases between the two germline ends. This CDR3 is CASSPRGPAYNEQFF. CDR3 sequence (DNA): TGTGCCAGCAGCCCTCGGGGGCCCGCCTACAATGAGCAGTTCTTC.

The chain combines TRBV5-1 with TRBJ1-1, with D possibly TRBD1 on 5 matching bases. Trimming stripped 3 bases from V and 3 bases from J, with 12 bases between. Germline values: CDR1 SGHRS, CDR2 YFSETQ. The CDR3 totals 14 residues. The DNA for the CDR3 is TGCGCCAGCAGCTCGACCGGGGGTTACACTGAAGCTTTCTTT. Translating gives CASSSTGGYTEAFF.

The chain is built from TRBV9 and TRBJ1-2, with D possibly being TRBD1 (6 bases). CDR1 SGDLS and CDR2 YYNGEE come from the germline V gene. The CDR3 sequence is 15 residues long. The V and J ends lost 4 bases and 0 bases respectively, with 13 bases between them. The CDR3 loop reads CASSKGHQANYGYTF. CDR3 in DNA: TGTGCCAGCAGCAAGGGACACCAAGCTAACTATGGCTACACCTTC. The whole variable domain, filled in from reference TRBV9 and TRBJ1-2, reads DSGVTQTPKHLITATGQRVTLRCSPRSGDLSVYWYQQSLDQGLQFLIQYYNGEERAKGNILERFSAQQFPDLHSELNLSSLELGDSALYFCASSKGHQANYGYTFGSGTRLTVV.

This clonotype was counted a few times. V and J are TRBV9 and TRBJ2-7, with 12 bases lining up with TRBD2. The CDR3 loop spans 17 amino acids. The trim removed 3 bases at V and 1 base at J, leaving 8 bases unmatched. Germline CDR1 and CDR2: SGDLS and YYNGEE. Here the CDR3 DNA reads TGTGCCAGCAGCGCTTCCCTCCTAGCGGGAGGGTCCTACGAGCAGTACTTC. This sequence encodes CASSASLLAGGSYEQYF.

There are a few counts of this clonotype. This chain links TRBV18 with TRBJ1-1; 7 positions agree with TRBD1. V lost 6 bases and J lost 11; bases outside the gene matches: 6. The CDR3 contains 11 residues. Looked up from germline, CDR1 is KGHSH and CDR2 is LQKENI. CDR3 DNA sequence: TGTGCCAGCTCTCCCGGGACAGCCGCTTTCTTT. It yields the protein CASSPGTAAFF.

The chain has TRBV5-1 and TRBJ2-7, with D hard to call. V lost 4 bases, J lost 4 bases, and 12 bases lay in between. CDR1 and CDR2 (germline): SGHRS, YFSETQ. The CDR3 is 13 residues long. This CDR3 is CASSSTPPYEQYF. As DNA, the CDR3 is TGCGCCAGCAGCAGTACCCCCCCTTACGAGCAGTACTTC.

CDR3 bases: TGTGCCACCAGCGCCGACCGAGCAGGGTCCTATGGCTACACCTTC. Translation: CATSADRAGSYGYTF. The rearrangement uses TRBV15 and TRBJ1-2, with D tentatively TRBD1 (5 bases). V was shortened by 5 bases and J by 4 bases, with 17 bases between the two germline ends. The length of the CDR3 is 15 residues. Germline values: CDR1 LNHNV, CDR2 YYDKDF (reference sequence).

This clonotype showed up just a few times. The chain combines TRBV20-1 with TRBJ1-1; maybe TRBD1 (5 bases). The CDR3 runs 12 residues. Trimming left V 3 bases short and J 8 bases short, with 13 bases between. Germline CDR1 is DFQATT and CDR2 is SNEGSKA (reference sequence). The CDR3 region has the DNA TGCAGTGCTAGCTTTGGGGGTATAGAAGCTTTCTTT. This translates into CSASFGGIEAFF.

The V and J genes are TRBV7-6 and TRBJ2-2, with 7 bases lining up with TRBD2. The trim removed 5 bases at V and 0 bases at J, leaving 3 bases unmatched. The CDR3 is 15 amino acids. Germline V gene sequence: CDR1 SGHVS, CDR2 FNYEAQ. This CDR3 is CASSPGLSNTGELFF. As DNA, the CDR3 is TGTGCCAGCAGCCCGGGACTATCGAACACCGGGGAGCTGTTTTTT.

The CDR3 nucleotides are TGTGCCACCAGTGACCCTAGACGGTCGAACACCGGGGAGCTGTTTTTT. This codes for CATSDPRRSNTGELFF. The chain is built from TRBV24-1 and TRBJ2-2; D is undetermined. Trimming removed 4 bases at V and 0 bases at J, with 11 bases between. Germline V CDR1 and CDR2: KGHDR, SFDVKD. This CDR3 has 16 residues.

This clonotype turned up a few times. This sequence joins TRBV19 and TRBJ1-1; D unresolved. The germline CDR1 and CDR2 sequences are LNHDA and SQIVND (reference sequence). The CDR3 extends over 14 amino acids. Trimming shortened V by 3 bases and J by 1 base, and 9 bases separated the two germline ends. The CDR3 spells CASSIRVGNTEAFF. The CDR3 region has the DNA TGTGCCAGTAGTATTAGAGTCGGGAACACTGAAGCTTTCTTT.

This clonotype turned up a few times. The V and J genes are TRBV30 and TRBJ2-1, with D hard to call. From germline, CDR1 is GTSNPN and CDR2 SVGIG (reference sequence). Trimming pared 0 bases from V and 4 bases from J, leaving 10 bases between. The CDR3 spans 14 residues. The DNA of the CDR3 is TGTGCCTGGAGTGTTGGCAATCCTTACAATGAGCAGTTCTTC. It encodes CAWSVGNPYNEQFF.